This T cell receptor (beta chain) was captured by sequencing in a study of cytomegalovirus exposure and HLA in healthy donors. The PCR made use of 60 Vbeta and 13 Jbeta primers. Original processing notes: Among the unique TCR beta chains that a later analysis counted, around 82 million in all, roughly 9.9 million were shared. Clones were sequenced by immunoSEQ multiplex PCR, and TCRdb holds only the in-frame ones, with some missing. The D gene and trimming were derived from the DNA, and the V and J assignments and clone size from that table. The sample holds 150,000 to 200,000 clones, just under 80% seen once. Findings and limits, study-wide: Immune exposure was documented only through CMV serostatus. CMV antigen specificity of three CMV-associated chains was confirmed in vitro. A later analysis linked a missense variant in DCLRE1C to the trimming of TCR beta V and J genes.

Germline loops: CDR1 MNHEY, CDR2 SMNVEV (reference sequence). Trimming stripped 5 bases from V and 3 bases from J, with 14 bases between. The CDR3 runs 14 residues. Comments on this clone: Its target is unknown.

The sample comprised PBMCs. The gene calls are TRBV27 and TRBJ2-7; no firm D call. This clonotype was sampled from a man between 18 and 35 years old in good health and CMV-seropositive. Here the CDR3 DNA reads TGTGCCAGCAGTCCCTTTAAAACAAACTACGAGCAGTACTTC. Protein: CASSPFKTNYEQYF.